Detailed here is one TCR beta chain. Antigen: not known. 60 Vbeta and 13 Jbeta primers were used in PCR. Repertoires were generated with immunoSEQ multiplex PCR, while TCRdb's copy carries only in-frame clones and drops some. The sample has approximately 70,000 clones, 74% seen once. Germline V gene data show CDR1 as SGDLS and CDR2 as YYNGEE. CDR3 length equals 19 residues. V lost 3 bases to trimming and J lost 0 bases; unmatched junction nucleotides: 16. This sample was taken from a study of cytomegalovirus exposure and HLA in healthy donors. Study-level points and caveats: Reports described diagnosis of cytomegalovirus status by the classifier as highly specific and sensitive.

This chain uses TRBV9 with TRBJ1-1; 8 positions agree with TRBD1. The TCR sequence derives from a human donor in good health. The sequenced material came from PBMCs. In DNA form, the CDR3 reads TGTGCCAGCAGCGCCCTGGAGAGTACAGGGGGTTACATGAACACTGAAGCTTTCTTT. Its protein product is CASSALESTGGYMNTEAFF.